This entry concerns a single T cell receptor beta chain. This sample was included in a study of blood T cell repertoires in COVID-19. Study overall: Samples taken during acute and convalescent COVID-19 were collected in the United States, Italy and Spain.

CDR3 length: 16 amino acids. The V gene's germline CDR1 is SGHTA and CDR2 FQGNSA. After removal of 4 bases from V and 6 bases from J, the junction contained 9 bases not matched to a gene. Original methodology: Estimation of nucleated cell counts relied on the amplification of reference gene primers. The table came from immunoSEQ multiplex PCR; TCRdb's copy has only in-frame clones and leaves some out. V, J and clone size were drawn from that table, and D and trimming were deduced from the DNA. The sample records roughly 250,000 clones, 70% to 90% being singletons. Participant ages covered roughly 18 to 89 years across 24 US areas. Two negative PCRs, clearance, or symptom resolution were required of recovered Cohort 3 donors.

The sample consisted of PBMCs or T cells enriched from blood (not recorded which). This sequence was found in a woman in her thirties who had recovered from COVID-19. V and J are TRBV7-2 and TRBJ2-2, with 9 bases identical to TRBD2. The CDR3 DNA follows: TGTGCCAGCAGCTGGGCCGGGACTAGCTTTGCCGGGGAGCTGTTTTTT. It is translated as CASSWAGTSFAGELFF.